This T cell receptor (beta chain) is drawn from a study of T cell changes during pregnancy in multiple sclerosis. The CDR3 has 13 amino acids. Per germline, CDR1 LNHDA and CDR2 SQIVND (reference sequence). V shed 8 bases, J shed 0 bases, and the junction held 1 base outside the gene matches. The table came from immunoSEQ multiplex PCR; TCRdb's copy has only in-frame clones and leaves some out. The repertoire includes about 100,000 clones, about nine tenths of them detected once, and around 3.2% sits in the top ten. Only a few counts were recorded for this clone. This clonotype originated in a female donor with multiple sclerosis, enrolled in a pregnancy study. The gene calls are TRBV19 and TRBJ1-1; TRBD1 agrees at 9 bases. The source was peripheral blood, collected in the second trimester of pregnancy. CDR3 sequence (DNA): TGTGCCAGTGGACAGGGGTTGAACACTGAAGCTTTCTTT. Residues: CASGQGLNTEAFF.